The source of this T cell receptor (beta chain) is a study of shared clonotypes between healthy human individuals. Germline CDR1 LNHDA, CDR2 SQIVND (reference sequence). Trimming left V 2 bases short and J 0 bases short, with 13 bases between. The CDR3 is 16 residues long. The quantity of DNA used in unsorted PBMC replicate PCRs was 300 ng, corresponding to tens of thousands of T cell genomes. DNA from unsorted PBMC was sequenced on ten immunoSEQ deep assay plates. Original handling: There were no quality scores in the junction-only immunoSEQ sequences, so filtering differed. Some clones are missing from TCRdb's copy, which holds only in-frame ones; the method was immunoSEQ multiplex PCR. V, J and clone size derive from that table, while D and trimming were established from the DNA sequence. Of about 480,000 clones in the sample, 75% to 85% are singletons; the top ten hold over 10%.

This clonotype was obtained from a woman aged 40 to 49 in good health. Some clones in this sample may be carry-over from other donors' samples. The sample taken for sequencing was PBMCs. The chain employs TRBV19 and TRBJ1-1, with D unresolved. This CDR3 is CASSILGQIMNTEAFF. CDR3 sequence (DNA): TGTGCCAGTAGTATATTAGGGCAGATCATGAACACTGAAGCTTTCTTT.